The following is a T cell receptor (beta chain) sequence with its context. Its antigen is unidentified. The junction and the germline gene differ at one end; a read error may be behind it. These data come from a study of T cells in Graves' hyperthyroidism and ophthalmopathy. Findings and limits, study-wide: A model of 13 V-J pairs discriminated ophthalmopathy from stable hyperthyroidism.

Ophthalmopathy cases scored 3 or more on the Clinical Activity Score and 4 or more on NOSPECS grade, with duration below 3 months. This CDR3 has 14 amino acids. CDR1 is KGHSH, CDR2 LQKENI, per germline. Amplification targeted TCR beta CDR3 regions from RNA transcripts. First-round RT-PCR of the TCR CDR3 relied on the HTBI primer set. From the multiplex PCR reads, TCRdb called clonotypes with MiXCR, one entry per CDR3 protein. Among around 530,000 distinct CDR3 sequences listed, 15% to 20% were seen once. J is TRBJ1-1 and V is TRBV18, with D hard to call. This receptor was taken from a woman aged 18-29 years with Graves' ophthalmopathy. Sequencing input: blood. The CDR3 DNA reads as TGTGCCGGCTCACCGACACAAGGATACACTGAAGCTTCCTTT. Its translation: CAGSPTQGYTEASF.